The present T cell receptor beta chain was sequenced within a study of T cell responses to AZD1222 COVID-19 vaccine. Study details: Both about-4-week and about-12-week second-dose recipients were combined. Study conclusions and caveats: CD4 TCRs associated with vaccination spanned spike, dominating at 160-218 and 743-854. Once two AZD1222 doses were given, Spike-specific TCR breadth and depth went up. Mostly white British, mostly female donors; authors suggested clonal diversity may be underestimated.

The CDR3 covers 14 residues. Trimming removed 5 bases at V and 0 bases at J, with 11 bases between. The germline V gene has CDR1 SGHTS and CDR2 YDEGEE. Some clones are missing from TCRdb's copy, which holds only in-frame ones; the method was immunoSEQ multiplex PCR. Seen here are around 140,000 clones, 80% to 90% observed once, and the top ten hold roughly 1.7%. About this clone itself: What it recognizes is unknown.

This chain uses TRBV5-8 with TRBJ1-1; D ambiguous. The sample here was peripheral blood, taken on day 0 of AZD1222 vaccination. The source is an adult in good health. The CDR3 sequence: CASRTVNLNTEAFF. The CDR3 nucleotides are TGTGCCAGCAGAACAGTGAATTTGAACACTGAAGCTTTCTTT. Full variable domain (missing parts from reference TRBV5-8 and TRBJ1-1): EAGVTQSPTHLIKTRGQQATLRCSPISGHTSVYWYQQALGLGLQFLLWYDEGEERNRGNFPPRFSGRQFPNYSSELNVNALELEDSALYLCASRTVNLNTEAFFGQGTRLTVV.